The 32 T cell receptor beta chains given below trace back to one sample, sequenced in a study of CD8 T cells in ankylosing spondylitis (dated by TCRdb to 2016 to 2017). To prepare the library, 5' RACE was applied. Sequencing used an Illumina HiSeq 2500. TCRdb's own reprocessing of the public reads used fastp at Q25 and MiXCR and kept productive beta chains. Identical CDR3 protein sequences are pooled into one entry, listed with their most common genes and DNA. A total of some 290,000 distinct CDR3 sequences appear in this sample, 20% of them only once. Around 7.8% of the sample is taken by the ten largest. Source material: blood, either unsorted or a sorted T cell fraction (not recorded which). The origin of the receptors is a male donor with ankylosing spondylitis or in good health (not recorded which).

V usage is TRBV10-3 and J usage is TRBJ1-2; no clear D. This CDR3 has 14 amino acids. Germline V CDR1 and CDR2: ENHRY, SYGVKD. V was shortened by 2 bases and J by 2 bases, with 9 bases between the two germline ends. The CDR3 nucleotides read TGTGCCATCAGTGAGGGATTTGACAACTATGGCTACACCTTC. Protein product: CAISEGFDNYGYTF.

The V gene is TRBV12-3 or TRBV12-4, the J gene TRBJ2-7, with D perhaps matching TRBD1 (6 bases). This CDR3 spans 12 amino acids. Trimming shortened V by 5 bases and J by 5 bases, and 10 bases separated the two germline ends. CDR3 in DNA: TGTGCCAGCAGTCAGGGGTTCAACGAGCAGTACGTC. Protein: CASSQGFNEQYV.

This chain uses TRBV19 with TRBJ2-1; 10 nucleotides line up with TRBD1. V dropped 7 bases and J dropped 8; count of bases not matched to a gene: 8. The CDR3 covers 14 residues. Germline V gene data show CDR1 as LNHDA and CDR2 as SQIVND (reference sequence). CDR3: CASIPGQGYHEQFF. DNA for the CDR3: TGTGCCAGTATTCCGGGACAGGGGTACCATGAGCAGTTCTTC.

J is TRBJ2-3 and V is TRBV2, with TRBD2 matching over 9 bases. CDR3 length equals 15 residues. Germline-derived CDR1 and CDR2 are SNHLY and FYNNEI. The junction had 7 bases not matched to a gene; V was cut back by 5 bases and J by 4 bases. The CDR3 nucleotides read TGTGCCAGCAGTTTGGGACTAGCTAACGCAGATACGCAGTATTTT. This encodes CASSLGLANADTQYF.

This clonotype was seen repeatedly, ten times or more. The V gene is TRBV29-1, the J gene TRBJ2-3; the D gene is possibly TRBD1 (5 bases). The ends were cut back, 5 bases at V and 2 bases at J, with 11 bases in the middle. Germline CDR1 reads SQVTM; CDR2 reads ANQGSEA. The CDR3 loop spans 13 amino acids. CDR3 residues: CSVRKDNTDTQYF. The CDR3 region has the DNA TGCAGCGTTCGCAAGGACAACACAGATACGCAGTATTTT.

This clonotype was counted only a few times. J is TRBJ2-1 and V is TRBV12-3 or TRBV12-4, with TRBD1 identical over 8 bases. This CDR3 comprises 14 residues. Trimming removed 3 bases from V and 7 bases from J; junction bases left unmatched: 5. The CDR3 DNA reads TGTGCCAGCAGTTTCAACAGGGGGTCGAATGAGCAGTTCTTC. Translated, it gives CASSFNRGSNEQFF.

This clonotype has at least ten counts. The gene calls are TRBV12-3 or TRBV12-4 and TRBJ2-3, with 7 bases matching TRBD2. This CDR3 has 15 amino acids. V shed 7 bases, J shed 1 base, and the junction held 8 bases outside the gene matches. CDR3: CASTTGEGRTDTQYF. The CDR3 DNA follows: TGTGCCAGCACCACTGGGGAGGGTCGCACAGATACGCAGTATTTT.

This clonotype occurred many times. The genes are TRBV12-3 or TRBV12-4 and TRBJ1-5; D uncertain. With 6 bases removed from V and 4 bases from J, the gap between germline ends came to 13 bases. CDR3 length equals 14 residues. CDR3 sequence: CASSPGGRNQPQHF. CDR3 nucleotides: TGTGCCAGCAGCCCAGGCGGCAGGAATCAGCCCCAGCATTTT.

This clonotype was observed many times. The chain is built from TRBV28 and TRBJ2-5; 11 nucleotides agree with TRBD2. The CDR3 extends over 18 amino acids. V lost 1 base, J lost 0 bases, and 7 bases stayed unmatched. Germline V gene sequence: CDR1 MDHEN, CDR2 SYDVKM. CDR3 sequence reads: CASSLLIGTSGYQETQYF. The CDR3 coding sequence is TGTGCCAGCAGTTTATTGATCGGGACTAGCGGATACCAAGAGACCCAGTACTTC. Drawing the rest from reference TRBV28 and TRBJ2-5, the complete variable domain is DVKVTQSSRYLVKRTGEKVFLECVQDMDHENMFWYRQDPGLGLRLIYFSYDVKMKEKGDIPEGYSVSREKKERFSLILESASTNQTSMYLCASSLLIGTSGYQETQYFGPGTRLLVL.

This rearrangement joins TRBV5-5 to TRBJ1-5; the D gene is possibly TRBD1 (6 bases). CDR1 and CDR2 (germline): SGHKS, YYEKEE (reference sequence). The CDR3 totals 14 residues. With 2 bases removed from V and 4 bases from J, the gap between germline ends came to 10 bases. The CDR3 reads CASSFKTGNQPQHF. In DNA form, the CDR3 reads TGTGCCAGCAGCTTTAAAACAGGGAATCAGCCCCAGCATTTT.

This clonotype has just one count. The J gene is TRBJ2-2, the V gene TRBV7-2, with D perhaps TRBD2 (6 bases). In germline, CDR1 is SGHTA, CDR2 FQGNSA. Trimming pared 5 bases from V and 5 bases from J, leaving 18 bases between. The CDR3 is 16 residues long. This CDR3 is CASSRSRRAGTGELFF. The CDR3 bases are TGTGCCAGCAGCCGATCACGACGGGCGGGGACCGGGGAGCTGTTTTTT.

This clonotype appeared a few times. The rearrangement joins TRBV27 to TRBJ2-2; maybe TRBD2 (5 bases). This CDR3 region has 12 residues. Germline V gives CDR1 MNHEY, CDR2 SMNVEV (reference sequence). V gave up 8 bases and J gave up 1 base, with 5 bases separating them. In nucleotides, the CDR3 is TGTGCCAGCGGAGGGAACACCGGGGAGCTGTTTTTT. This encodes CASGGNTGELFF.

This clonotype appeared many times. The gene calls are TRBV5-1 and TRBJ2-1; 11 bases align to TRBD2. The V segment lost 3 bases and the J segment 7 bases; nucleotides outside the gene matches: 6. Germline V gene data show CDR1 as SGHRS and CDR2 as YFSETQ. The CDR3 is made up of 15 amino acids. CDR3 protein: CASSSGLAVPNEQFF. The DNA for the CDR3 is TGCGCCAGCAGCTCGGGACTAGCGGTACCAAATGAGCAGTTCTTC.

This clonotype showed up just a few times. CDR3 sequence: CASSQRASGNTGELFF. The CDR3 nucleotides read TGCGCCAGCAGCCAGCGCGCTAGCGGAAACACCGGGGAGCTGTTTTTT. The J gene is TRBJ2-2, the V gene TRBV4-1; 7 nucleotides agree with TRBD2. V dropped 3 bases and J dropped 2; count of bases not matched to a gene: 6. The CDR3 spans 16 residues. CDR1 and CDR2 (germline): MGHRA, YSYEKL.

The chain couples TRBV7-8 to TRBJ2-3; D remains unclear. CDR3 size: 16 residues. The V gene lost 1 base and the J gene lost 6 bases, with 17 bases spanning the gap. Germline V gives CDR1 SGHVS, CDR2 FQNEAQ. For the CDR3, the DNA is TGTGCCAGCAGCTTAGGAATAGGGTTTTCGGACGATACGCAGTATTTT. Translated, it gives CASSLGIGFSDDTQYF.

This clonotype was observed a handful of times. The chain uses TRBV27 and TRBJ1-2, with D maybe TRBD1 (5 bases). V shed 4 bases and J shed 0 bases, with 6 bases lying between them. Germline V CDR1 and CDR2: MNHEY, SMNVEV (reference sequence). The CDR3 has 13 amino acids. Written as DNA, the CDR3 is TGTGCCAGCAGTTCCAGGGCTAACTATGGCTACACCTTC. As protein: CASSSRANYGYTF.

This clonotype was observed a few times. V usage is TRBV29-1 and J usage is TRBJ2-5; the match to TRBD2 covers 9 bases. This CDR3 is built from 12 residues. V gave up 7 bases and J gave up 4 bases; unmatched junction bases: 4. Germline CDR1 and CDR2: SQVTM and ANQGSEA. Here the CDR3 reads CSGLTSGETQYF. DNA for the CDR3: TGCAGCGGCCTGACTAGCGGAGAGACCCAGTACTTC.

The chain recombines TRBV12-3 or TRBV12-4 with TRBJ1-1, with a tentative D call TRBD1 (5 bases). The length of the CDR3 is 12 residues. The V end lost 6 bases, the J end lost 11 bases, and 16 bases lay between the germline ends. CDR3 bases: TGTGCCAGCAGGGGGCCGGGTATTGGGGCTTTCTTT. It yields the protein CASRGPGIGAFF.

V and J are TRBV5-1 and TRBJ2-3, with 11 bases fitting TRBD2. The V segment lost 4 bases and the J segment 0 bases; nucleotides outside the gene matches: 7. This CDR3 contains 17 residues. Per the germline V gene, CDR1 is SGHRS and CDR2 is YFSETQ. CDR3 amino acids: CASSPTSGRISTDTQYF. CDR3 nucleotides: TGCGCCAGCAGCCCCACTAGCGGGAGAATTAGCACAGATACGCAGTATTTT.

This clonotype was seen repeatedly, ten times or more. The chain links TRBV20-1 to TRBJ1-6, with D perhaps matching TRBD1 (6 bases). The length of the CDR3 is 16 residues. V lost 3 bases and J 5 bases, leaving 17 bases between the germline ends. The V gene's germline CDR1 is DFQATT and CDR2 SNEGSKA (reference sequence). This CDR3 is CSARGNQGRNNSPLHF. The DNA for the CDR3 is TGCAGTGCTAGGGGCAATCAGGGGAGAAATAATTCACCCCTCCACTTT.

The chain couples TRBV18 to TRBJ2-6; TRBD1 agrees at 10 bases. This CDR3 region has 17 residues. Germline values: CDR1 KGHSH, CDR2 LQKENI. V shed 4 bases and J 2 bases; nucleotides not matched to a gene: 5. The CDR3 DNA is TGTGCCAGCTCACTATCCGGGACAGGGGCTGGGGCCAACGTCCTGACTTTC. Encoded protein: CASSLSGTGAGANVLTF.

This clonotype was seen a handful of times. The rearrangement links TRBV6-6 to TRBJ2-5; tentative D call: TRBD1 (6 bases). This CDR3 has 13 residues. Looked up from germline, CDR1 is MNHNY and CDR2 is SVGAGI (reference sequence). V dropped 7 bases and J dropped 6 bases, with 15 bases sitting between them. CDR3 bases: TGTGCCAGCACCTCCAGGGGTCGGCAGACCCAGTACTTC. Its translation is CASTSRGRQTQYF.

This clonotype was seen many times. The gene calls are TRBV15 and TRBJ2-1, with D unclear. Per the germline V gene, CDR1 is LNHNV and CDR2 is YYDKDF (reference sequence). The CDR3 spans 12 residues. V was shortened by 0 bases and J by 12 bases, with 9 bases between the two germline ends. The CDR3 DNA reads TGTGCCACCAGCAGAGATTTCTTGGGGCAGTTCTTC. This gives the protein CATSRDFLGQFF.

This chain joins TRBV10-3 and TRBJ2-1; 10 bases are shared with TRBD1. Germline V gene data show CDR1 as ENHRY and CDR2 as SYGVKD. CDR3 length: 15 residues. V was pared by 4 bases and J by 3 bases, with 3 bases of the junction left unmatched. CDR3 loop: CAISGDRGGYNEQFF. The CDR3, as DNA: TGTGCCATCAGTGGGGACAGGGGAGGCTACAATGAGCAGTTCTTC.

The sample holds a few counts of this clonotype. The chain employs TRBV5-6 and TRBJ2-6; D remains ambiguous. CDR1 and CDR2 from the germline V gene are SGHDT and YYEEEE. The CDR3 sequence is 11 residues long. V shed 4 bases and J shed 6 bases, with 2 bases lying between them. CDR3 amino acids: CASSKANVLTF. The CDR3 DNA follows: TGTGCCAGCAGCAAGGCCAACGTCCTGACTTTC.

The chain's CDR3 is CASSQGQGALGNTIYF. Here the CDR3 DNA reads TGTGCCAGCAGCCAGGGACAGGGGGCGTTAGGAAACACCATATATTTT. V and J are TRBV7-6 and TRBJ1-3; TRBD1 matches at 12 bases. From germline, CDR1 is SGHVS and CDR2 FNYEAQ. V lost 5 bases and J lost 4; bases outside the gene matches: 6. The CDR3 has 16 residues.

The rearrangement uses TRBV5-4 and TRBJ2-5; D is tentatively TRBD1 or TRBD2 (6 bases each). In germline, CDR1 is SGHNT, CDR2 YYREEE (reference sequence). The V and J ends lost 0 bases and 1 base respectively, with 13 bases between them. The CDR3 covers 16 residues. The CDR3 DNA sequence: TGTGCCAGCAGCTTGGGGGGACACGGGGGCCAAGAGACCCAGTACTTC. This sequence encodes CASSLGGHGGQETQYF.

The CDR3 bases are TGTGCCAGCAGCCAAGAGGACAGGAGAGATACGCAGTATTTT. The encoded protein is CASSQEDRRDTQYF. The chain is built from TRBV14 and TRBJ2-3, with 7 bases fitting TRBD1. The V and J ends lost 0 bases and 5 bases, in that order; junction bases with no gene match: 2. This CDR3 contains 14 residues. Germline V gene lookup returns CDR1 SGHDN and CDR2 FVKESK.

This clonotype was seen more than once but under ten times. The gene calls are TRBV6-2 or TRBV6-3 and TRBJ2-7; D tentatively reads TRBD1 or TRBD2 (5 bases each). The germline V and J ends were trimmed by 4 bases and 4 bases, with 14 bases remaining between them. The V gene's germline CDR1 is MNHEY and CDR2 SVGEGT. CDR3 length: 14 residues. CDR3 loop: CASSSAGAIYEQYV. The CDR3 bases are TGTGCCAGCAGTTCCGCCGGGGCTATATACGAGCAGTACGTC.

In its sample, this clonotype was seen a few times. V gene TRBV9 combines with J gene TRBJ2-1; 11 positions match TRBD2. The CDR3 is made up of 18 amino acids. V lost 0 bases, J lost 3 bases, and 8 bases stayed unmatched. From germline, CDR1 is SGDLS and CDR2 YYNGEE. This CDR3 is CASSVVDASGRSYNEQFF. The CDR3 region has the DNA TGTGCCAGCAGCGTAGTGGATGCTAGCGGGAGGAGCTACAATGAGCAGTTCTTC.

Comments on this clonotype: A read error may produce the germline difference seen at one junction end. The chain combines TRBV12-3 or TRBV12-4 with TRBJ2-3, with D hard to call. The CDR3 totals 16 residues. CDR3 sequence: CVSSLTLRRDTDTQYF. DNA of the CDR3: TGTGTCAGCAGTTTAACCCTTAGACGAGACACAGATACGCAGTATTTT.

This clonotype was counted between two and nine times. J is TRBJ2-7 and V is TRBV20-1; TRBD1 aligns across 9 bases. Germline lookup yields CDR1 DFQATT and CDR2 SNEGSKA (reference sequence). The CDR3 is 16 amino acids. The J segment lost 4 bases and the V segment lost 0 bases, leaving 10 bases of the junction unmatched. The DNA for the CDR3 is TGCAGTGCTAGAGACCGTCTTAGGGACAGGGCTTACGAGCAGTACGTC. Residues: CSARDRLRDRAYEQYV.